Listed here are 7 T cell receptor beta chains from one sample, sequenced in a study of CD8 T cells in Susac syndrome. An amount of RNA that ranged from roughly 0.45 to 1 ug was reverse transcribed with random hexamers. TCRdb re-analysed the immunoSEQ multiplex PCR reads in MiXCR, keeping a single row per CDR3 protein. There are around 120,000 distinct CDR3 sequences in the sample; around 94% occur only once, and around 0.12% lies in the top ten. Sequenced input: CD4+ T cells from PBMCs. The source is a human donor with multiple sclerosis.

J is TRBJ2-2 and V is TRBV12-3 or TRBV12-4; D is unresolved. The CDR3 covers 16 residues. Trimming pared 6 bases from V and 0 bases from J, leaving 14 bases between. CDR3 amino acids: CASSFGQVANTGELFF. The CDR3 DNA reads as TGTGCCAGCAGCTTCGGGCAGGTCGCGAACACCGGGGAGCTGTTTTTT.

This rearrangement joins TRBV7-2 to TRBJ2-7, with D maybe TRBD1 (5 bases). Trimming stripped 3 bases from V and 3 bases from J, with 12 bases between. The CDR3 runs 14 residues. The germline CDR1 and CDR2 sequences are SGHTA and FQGNSA. In DNA form, the CDR3 reads TGTGCCAGCAGCTTGGGGCCAGCCCGCTACGAGCAGTACTTC. Translation: CASSLGPARYEQYF.

This chain uses TRBV30 with TRBJ2-5, with D possibly called TRBD1 or TRBD2 (5 bases each). The germline V and J ends were trimmed by 3 bases and 2 bases, with 16 bases remaining between them. This CDR3 contains 15 residues. CDR1 is GTSNPN and CDR2 is SVGIG in the germline V gene (reference sequence). The CDR3 bases are TGTGCCTGGAGCCAAGGGGCAGGGAGACAAGAGACCCAGTACTTC. Translated, it gives CAWSQGAGRQETQYF.

This clonotype was observed once. The gene calls are TRBV12-3 or TRBV12-4 and TRBJ1-5; 8 positions match TRBD1. The J segment lost 14 bases and the V segment lost 5 bases, leaving 5 bases of the junction unmatched. CDR3 size: 11 residues. The CDR3 loop is CASSGQGRKHF. In nucleotides, the CDR3 is TGTGCCAGCAGTGGACAGGGAAGGAAGCATTTT.

This chain connects TRBV12-3 or TRBV12-4 to TRBJ2-5, with TRBD2 matching over 16 bases. The trim removed 6 bases at V and 5 bases at J, leaving 9 bases unmatched. The CDR3 covers 17 residues. CDR3: CASSPGTSGGAWETQYF. CDR3 bases: TGTGCCAGCAGCCCCGGGACTAGCGGGGGGGCATGGGAGACCCAGTACTTC.

The genes are TRBV2 and TRBJ2-3; 8 nucleotides match TRBD2. V lost 10 bases, J lost 5 bases, and 14 bases stayed unmatched. Germline CDR1 and CDR2: SNHLY and FYNNEI. The CDR3 extends over 15 amino acids. DNA for the CDR3: TGTGCCACCCCCGGGAGGGCGGGGGGTAAAGATACGCAGTATTTT. This translates into CATPGRAGGKDTQYF. The variable domain in full, completed from reference TRBV2 and TRBJ2-3, reads EPEVTQTPSHQVTQMGQEVILRCVPISNHLYFYWYRQILGQKVEFLVSFYNNEISEKSEIFDDQFSVERPDGSNFTLKIRSTKLEDSAMYFCATPGRAGGKDTQYFGPGTRLTVL.

The chain uses TRBV11-2 and TRBJ1-1; D gene unclear. V was clipped by 3 bases and J by 8 bases, with 13 bases between them. This CDR3 spans 13 amino acids. CDR1 is SGHAT, CDR2 FQNNGV, per germline. The CDR3 loop reads CASSFGRGFEAFF. The CDR3 DNA follows: TGTGCCAGCAGCTTCGGGCGAGGGTTCGAAGCTTTCTTT. Full variable domain (missing parts from reference TRBV11-2 and TRBJ1-1): EAGVAQSPRYKIIEKRQSVAFWCNPISGHATLYWYQQILGQGPKLLIQFQNNGVVDDSQLPKDRFSAERLKGVDSTLKIQPAKLEDSAVYLCASSFGRGFEAFFGQGTRLTVV.